The source of this TCR beta chain is a study of response to subunit inactivated influenza vaccine. Whole-study findings and limits: Each seasonal influenza vaccination recruits few new T cells, the authors suggested.

CDR1 MNHEY and CDR2 SVGAGI come from the germline V gene. This CDR3 is 13 amino acids long. Trimming pared 2 bases from V and 4 bases from J, leaving 6 bases between. Each CDR3 protein gets one entry after TCRdb re-called the RT-PCR reads with MiXCR. The repertoire holds about 480,000 distinct CDR3 sequences, with 10% to 15% as singletons. This clonotype was counted a few times. Its matching antigen is unknown. The input for sequencing was PBMCs from blood, taken roughly 48 days after vaccination. The chain has TRBV6-5 and TRBJ1-3; no clear D. The clonotype originates from a man between 50 and 59 years old who received an inactivated influenza vaccine. CDR3 region: CASSYGYGNTIYF. CDR3 nucleotide sequence: TGTGCCAGCAGTTACGGGTACGGAAACACCATATATTTT.